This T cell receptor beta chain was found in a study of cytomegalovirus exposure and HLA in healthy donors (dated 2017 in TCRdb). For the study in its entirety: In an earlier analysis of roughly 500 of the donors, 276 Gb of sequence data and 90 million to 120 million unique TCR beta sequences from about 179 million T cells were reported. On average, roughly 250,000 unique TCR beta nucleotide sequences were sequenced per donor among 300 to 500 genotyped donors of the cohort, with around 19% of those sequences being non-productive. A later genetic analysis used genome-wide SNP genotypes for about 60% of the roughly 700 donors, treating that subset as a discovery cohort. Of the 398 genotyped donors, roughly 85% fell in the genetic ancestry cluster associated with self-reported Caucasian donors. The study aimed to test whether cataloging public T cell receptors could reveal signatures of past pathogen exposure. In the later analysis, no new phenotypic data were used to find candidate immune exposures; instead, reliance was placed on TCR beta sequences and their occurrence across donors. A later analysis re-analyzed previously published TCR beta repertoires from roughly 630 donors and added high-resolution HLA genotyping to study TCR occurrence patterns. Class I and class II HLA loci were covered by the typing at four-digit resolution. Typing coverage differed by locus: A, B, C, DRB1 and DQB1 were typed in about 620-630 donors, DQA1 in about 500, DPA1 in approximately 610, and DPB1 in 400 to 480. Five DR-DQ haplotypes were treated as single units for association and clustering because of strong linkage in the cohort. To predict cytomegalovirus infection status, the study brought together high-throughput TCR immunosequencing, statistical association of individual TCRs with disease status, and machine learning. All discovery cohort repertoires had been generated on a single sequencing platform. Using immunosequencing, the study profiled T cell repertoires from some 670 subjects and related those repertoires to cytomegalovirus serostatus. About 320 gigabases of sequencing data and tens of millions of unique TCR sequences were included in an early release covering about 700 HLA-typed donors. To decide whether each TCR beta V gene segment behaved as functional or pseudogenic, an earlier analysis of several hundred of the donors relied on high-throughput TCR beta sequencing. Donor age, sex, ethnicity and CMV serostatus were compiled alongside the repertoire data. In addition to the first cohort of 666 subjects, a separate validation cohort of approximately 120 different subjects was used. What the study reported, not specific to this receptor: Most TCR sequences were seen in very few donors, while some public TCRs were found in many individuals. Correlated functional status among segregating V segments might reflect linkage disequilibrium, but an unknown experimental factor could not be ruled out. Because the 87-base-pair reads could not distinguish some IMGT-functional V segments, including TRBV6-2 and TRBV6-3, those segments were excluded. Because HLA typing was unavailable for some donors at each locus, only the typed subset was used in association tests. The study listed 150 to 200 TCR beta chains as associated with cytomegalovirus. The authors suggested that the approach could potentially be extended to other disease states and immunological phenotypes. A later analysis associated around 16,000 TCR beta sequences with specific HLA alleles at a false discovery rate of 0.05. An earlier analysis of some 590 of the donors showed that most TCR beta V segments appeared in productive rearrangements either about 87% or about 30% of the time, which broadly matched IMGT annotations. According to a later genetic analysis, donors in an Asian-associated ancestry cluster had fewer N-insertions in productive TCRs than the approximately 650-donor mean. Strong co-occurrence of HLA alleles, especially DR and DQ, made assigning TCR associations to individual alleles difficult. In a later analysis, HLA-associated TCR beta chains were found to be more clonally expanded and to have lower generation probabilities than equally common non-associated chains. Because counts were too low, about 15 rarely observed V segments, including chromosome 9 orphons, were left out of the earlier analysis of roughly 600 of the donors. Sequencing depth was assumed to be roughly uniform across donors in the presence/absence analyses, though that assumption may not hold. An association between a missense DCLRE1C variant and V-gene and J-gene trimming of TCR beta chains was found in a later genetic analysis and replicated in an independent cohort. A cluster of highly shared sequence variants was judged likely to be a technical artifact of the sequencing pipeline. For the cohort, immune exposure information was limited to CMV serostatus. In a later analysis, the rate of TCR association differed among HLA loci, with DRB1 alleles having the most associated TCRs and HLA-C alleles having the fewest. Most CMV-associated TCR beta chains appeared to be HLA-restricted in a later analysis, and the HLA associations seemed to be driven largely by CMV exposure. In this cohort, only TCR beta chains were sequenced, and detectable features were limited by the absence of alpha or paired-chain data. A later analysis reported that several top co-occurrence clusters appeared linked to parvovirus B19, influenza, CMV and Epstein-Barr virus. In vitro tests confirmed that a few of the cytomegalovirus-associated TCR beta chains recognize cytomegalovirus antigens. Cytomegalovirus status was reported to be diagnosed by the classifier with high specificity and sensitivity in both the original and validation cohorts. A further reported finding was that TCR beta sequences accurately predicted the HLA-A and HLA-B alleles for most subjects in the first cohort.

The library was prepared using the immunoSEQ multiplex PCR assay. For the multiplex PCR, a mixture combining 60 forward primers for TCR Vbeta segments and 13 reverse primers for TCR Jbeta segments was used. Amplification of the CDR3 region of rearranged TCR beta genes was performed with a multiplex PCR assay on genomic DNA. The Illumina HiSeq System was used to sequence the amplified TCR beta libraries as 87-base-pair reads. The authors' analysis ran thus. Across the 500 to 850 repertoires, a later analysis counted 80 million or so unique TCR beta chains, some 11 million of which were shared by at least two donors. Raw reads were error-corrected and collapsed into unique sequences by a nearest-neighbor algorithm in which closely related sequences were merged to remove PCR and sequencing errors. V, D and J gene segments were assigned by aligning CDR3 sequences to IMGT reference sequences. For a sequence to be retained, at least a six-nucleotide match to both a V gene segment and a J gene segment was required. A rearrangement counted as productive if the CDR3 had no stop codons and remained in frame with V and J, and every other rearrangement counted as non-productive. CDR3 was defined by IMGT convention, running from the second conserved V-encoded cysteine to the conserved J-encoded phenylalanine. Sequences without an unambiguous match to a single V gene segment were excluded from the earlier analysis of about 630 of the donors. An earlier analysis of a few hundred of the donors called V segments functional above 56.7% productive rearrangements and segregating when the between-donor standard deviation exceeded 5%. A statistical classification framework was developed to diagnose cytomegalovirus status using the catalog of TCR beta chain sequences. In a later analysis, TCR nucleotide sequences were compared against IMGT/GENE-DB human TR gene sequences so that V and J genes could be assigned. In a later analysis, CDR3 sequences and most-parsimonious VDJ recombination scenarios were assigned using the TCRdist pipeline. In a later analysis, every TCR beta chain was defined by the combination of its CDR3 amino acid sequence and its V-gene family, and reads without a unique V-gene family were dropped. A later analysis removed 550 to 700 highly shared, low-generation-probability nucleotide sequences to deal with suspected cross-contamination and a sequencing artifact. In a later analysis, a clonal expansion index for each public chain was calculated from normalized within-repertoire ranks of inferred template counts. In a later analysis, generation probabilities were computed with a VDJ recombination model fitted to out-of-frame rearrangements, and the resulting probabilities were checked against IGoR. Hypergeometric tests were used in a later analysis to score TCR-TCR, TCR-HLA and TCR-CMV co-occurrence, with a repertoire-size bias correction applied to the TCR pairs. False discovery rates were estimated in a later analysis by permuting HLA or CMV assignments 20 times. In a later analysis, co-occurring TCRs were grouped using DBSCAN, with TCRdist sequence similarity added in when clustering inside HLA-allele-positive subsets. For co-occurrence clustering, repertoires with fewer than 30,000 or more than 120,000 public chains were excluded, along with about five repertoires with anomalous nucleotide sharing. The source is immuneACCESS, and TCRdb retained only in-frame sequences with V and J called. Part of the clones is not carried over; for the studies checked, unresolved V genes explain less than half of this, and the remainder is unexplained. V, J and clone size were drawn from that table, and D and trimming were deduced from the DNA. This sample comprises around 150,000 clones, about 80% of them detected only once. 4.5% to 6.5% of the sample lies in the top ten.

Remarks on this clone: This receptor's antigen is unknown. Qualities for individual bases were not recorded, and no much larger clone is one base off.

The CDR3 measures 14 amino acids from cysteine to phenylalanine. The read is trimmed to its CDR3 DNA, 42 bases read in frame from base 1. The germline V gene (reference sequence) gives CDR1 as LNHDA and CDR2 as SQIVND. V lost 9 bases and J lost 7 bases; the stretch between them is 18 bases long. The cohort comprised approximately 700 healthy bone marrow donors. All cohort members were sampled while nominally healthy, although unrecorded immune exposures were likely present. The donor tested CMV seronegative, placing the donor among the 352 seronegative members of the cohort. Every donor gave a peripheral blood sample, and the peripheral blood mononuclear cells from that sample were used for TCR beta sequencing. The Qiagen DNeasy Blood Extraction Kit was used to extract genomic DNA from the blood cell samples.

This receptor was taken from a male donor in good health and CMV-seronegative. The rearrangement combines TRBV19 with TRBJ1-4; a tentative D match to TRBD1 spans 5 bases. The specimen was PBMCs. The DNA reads TGTGCCAGCTCCTCGACAGTTCTTATTGAAAAACTGTTTTTT. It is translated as CASSSTVLIEKLFF.